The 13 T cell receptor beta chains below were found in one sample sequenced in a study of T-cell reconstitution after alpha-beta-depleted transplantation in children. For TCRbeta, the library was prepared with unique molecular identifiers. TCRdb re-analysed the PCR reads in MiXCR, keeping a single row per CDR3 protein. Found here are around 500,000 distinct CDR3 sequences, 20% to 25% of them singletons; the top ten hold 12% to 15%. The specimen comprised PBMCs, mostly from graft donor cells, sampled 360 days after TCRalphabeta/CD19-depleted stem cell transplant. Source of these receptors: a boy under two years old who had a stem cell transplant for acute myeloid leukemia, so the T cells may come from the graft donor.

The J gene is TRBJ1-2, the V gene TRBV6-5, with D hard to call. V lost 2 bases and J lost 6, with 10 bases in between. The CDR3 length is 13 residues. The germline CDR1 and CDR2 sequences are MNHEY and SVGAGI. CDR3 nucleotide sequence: TGTGCCAGCAGTTACGCGGGAGTTGATGGCTACACCTTC. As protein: CASSYAGVDGYTF.

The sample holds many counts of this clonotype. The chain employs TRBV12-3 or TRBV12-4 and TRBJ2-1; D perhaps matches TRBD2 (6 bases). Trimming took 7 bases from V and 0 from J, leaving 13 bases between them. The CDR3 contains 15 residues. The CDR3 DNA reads TGTGCCAGCACCCACCTGGGGGGCTCCTACAATGAGCAGTTCTTC. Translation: CASTHLGGSYNEQFF.

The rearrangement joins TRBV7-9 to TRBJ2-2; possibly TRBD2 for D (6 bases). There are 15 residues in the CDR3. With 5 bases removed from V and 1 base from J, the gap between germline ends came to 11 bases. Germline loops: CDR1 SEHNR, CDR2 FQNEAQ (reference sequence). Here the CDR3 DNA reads TGTGCCAGCAGCGCGGGACTCTTGAACACCGGGGAGCTGTTTTTT. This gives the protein CASSAGLLNTGELFF.

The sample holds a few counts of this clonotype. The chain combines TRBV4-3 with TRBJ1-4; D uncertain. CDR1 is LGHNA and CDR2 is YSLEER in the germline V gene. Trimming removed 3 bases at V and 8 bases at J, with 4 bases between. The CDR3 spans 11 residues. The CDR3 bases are TGCGCCAGCAGCCACGGGGAAAAACTGTTTTTT. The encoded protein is CASSHGEKLFF.

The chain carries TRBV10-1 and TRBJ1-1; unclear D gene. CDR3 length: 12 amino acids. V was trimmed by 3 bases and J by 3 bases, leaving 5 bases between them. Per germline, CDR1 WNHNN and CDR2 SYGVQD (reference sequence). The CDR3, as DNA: TGCGCCAGCAGTGACCCGCACACTGAAGCTTTCTTT. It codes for CASSDPHTEAFF.

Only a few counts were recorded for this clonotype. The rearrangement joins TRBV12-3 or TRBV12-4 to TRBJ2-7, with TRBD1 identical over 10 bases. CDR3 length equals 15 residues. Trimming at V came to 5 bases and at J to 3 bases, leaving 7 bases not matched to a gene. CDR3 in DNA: TGTGCCAGCAGTCCCCGGGACAGGGGAGGCTACGAGCAGTACTTC. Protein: CASSPRDRGGYEQYF.

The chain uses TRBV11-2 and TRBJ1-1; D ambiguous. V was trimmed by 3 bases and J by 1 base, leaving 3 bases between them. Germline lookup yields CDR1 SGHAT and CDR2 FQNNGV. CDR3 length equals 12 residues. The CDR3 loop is CASSFQNTEAFF. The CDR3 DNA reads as TGTGCCAGCAGCTTTCAGAACACTGAAGCTTTCTTT.

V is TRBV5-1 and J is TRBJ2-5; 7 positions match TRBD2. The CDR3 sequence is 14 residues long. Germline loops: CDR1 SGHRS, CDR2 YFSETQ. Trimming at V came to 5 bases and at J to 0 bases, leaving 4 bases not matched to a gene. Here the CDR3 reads CASRGRGDQETQYF. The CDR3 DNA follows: TGCGCCAGCAGAGGACGGGGGGACCAAGAGACCCAGTACTTC.

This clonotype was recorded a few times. CDR3 sequence reads: CASSSRGGSSYNEQFF. The CDR3 DNA reads TGTGCCAGCAGCTCTCGCGGCGGGAGCTCCTACAATGAGCAGTTCTTC. The chain couples TRBV9 to TRBJ2-1; 7 bases match TRBD2. The V and J ends lost 4 bases and 0 bases, in that order; junction bases with no gene match: 7. Germline V gene lookup returns CDR1 SGDLS and CDR2 YYNGEE. This CDR3 spans 16 amino acids.

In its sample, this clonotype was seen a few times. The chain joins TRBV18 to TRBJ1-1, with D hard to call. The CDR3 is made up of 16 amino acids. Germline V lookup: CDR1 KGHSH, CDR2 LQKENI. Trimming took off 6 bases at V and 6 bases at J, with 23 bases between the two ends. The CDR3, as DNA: TGTGCCAGCTCCCAAAACGAGGGCCGCGGTTCCGCTGAAGCTTTCTTT. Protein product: CASSQNEGRGSAEAFF.

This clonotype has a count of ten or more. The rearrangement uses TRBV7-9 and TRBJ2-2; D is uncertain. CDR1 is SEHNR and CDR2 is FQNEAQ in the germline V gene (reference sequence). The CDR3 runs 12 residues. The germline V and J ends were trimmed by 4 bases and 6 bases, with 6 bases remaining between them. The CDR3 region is CASSWDAGELFF. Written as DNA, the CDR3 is TGTGCCAGCAGCTGGGATGCCGGGGAGCTGTTTTTT.

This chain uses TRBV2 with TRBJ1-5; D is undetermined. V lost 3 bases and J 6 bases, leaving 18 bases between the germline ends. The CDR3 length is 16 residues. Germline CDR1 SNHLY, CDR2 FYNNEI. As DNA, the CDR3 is TGTGCCAGCAGTGATGTTTTTTTTGAGGGCAGTCAGCCCCAGCATTTT. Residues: CASSDVFFEGSQPQHF.

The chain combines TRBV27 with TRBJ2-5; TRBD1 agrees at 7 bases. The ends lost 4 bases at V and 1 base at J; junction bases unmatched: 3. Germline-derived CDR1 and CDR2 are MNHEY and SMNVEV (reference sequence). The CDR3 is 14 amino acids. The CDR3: CASSSQGVQETQYF. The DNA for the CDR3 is TGTGCCAGCAGTTCCCAGGGGGTCCAAGAGACCCAGTACTTC.